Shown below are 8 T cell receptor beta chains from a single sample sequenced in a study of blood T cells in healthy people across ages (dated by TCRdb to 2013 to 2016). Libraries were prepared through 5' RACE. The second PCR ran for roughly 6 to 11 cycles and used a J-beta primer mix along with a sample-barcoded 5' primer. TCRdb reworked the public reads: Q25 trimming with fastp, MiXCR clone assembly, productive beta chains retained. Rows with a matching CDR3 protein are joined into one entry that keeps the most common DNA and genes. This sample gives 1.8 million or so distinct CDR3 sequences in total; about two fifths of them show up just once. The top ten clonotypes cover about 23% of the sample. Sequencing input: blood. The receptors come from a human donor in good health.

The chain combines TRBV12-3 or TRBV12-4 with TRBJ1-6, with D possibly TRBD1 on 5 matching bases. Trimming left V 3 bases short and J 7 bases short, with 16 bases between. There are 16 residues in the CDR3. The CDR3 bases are TGTGCCAGCAGTTTCGGAACAGGCGTACGAAATTCACCCCTCCACTTT. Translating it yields CASSFGTGVRNSPLHF.

CDR3 sequence (DNA): TGCGCCAGCAGCTTGGAGCCGGAAATAGGTTCACCCCTCCACTTT. Protein product: CASSLEPEIGSPLHF. The chain joins TRBV5-1 to TRBJ1-6; D gene unclear. The germline V and J ends were trimmed by 0 bases and 9 bases, with 13 bases remaining between them. In germline, CDR1 is SGHRS, CDR2 YFSETQ. The CDR3 sequence is 15 residues long.

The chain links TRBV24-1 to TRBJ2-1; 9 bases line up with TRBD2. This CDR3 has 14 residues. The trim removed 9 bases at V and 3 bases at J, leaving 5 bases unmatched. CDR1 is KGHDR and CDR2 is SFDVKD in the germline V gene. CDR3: CATESGGNYNEQFF. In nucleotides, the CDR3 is TGTGCCACCGAGAGCGGGGGGAACTACAATGAGCAGTTCTTC.

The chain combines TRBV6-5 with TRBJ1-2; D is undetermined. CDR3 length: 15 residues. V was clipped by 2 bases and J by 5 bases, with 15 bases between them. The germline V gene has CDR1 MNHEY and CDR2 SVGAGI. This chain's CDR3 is CASSYLPTSPYGYTF. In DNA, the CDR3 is TGTGCCAGCAGTTACCTTCCGACAAGTCCTTATGGCTACACCTTC.

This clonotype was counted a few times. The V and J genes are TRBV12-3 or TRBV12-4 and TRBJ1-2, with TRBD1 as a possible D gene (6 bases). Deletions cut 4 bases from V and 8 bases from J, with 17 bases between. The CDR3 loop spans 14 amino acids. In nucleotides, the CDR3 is TGTGCCAGCAGTTCCCAAGGGGGGGGCGAAGGCTACACCTTC. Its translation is CASSSQGGGEGYTF.

CDR3 in DNA: TGTGCCATCAGTGGGGGTCCAGATACGCAGTATTTT. This translates into CAISGGPDTQYF. The rearrangement uses TRBV10-3 and TRBJ2-3; D not certain. The CDR3 is 12 residues long. Trimming stripped 4 bases from V and 4 bases from J, with 6 bases between. Looked up from germline, CDR1 is ENHRY and CDR2 is SYGVKD.

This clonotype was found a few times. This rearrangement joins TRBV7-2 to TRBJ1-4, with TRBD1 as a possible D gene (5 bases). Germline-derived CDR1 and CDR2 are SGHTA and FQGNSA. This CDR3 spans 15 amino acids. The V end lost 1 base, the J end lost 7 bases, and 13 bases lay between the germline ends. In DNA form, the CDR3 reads TGTGCCAGCAGCTTAGTTCAAGGGCAGGGTGAAAAACTGTTTTTT. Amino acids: CASSLVQGQGEKLFF.

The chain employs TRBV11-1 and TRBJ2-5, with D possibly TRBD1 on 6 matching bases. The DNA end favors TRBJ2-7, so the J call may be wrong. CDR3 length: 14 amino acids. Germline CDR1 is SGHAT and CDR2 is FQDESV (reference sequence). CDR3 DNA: TGTGCCAGCAGCTCCATGGGGGCAGAAACCGAGCAGTACTTC. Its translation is CASSSMGAETEQYF.